This T cell receptor (beta chain) is drawn from a study of blood T cell repertoires in COVID-19. For the study at large: Samples taken during acute and convalescent COVID-19 were collected in the United States, Italy and Spain.

The germline CDR1 and CDR2 sequences are MNHEY and SVGAGI. This CDR3 region has 12 residues. Trimming removed 6 bases at V and 5 bases at J, with 10 bases between. As originally analysed: Estimates of nucleated cell counts were drawn from the amplification of reference gene primers. Libraries were prepared by immunoSEQ multiplex PCR; TCRdb keeps only in-frame clonotypes and omits some of them. The DNA was the basis for D and trimming; V, J and clone size are from that table. Of 35,000 to 50,000 clones in the sample, 70% to 90% were seen once. The chain is built from TRBV6-5 and TRBJ1-1, with D perhaps matching TRBD1 (5 bases). Sequencing used peripheral blood. This TCR was sampled from a man in his 60s with acute or convalescent COVID-19. CDR3: CASRGGGTEAFF. CDR3 DNA sequence: TGTGCCAGCAGAGGCGGGGGGACTGAAGCTTTCTTT.